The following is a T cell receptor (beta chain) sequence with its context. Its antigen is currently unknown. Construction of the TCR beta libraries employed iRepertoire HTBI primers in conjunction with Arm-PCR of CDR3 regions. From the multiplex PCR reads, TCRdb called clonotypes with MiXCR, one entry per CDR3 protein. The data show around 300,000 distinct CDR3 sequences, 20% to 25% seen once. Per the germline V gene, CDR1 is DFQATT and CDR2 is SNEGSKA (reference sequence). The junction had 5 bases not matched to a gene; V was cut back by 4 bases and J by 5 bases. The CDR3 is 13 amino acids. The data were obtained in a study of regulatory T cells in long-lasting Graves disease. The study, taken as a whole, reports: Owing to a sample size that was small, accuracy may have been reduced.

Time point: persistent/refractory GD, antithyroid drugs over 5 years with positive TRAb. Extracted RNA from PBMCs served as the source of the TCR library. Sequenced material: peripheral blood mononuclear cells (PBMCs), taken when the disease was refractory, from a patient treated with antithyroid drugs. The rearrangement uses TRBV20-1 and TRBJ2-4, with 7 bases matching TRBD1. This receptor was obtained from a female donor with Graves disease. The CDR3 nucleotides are TGCAGTGCTAATAGACAGGGCGAAAACATTCAGTACTTC. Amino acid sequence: CSANRQGENIQYF.